Listed here are 13 T cell receptor beta chains from one sample, sequenced in a study of T cell changes during pregnancy in multiple sclerosis. Assay used: immunoSEQ multiplex PCR; TCRdb lists only in-frame clones, some missing. The data show 50,000 to 80,000 clones, around nine tenths seen once. Sequenced here: CD8+ T cells from peripheral blood mononuclear cells, sampled before pregnancy. The receptors derive from a female donor with multiple sclerosis, enrolled in a pregnancy study.

This chain joins TRBV27 and TRBJ2-1, with D perhaps TRBD1 (6 bases). Trimming removed 2 bases from V and 6 bases from J, with 11 bases in between. This CDR3 is built from 14 residues. CDR1 and CDR2 (germline): MNHEY, SMNVEV (reference sequence). The CDR3 region is CASSLGGGFNEQFF. The DNA of the CDR3 is TGTGCCAGCAGTTTAGGGGGCGGATTCAATGAGCAGTTCTTC.

This clone was counted between two and nine times. The CDR3 nucleotides read TGTGCCAGCAGCTCCTCGGGAGCCTCCTACGAGCAGTACTTC. Translated: CASSSSGASYEQYF. This chain links TRBV11-2 with TRBJ2-7; tentative D call: TRBD2 (6 bases). CDR1 is SGHAT and CDR2 is FQNNGV in the germline V gene. The CDR3 runs 14 residues. V was pared by 4 bases and J by 0 bases, with 10 bases between.

This sequence joins TRBV27 and TRBJ2-5; TRBD1 matches 8 bases. The CDR3 loop spans 16 amino acids. V was pared by 2 bases and J by 3 bases, with 8 bases of the junction left unmatched. Germline V gives CDR1 MNHEY, CDR2 SMNVEV (reference sequence). As DNA, the CDR3 is TGTGCCAGCAGTTTAACGGCAGGGGGCGTAAAAGAGACCCAGTACTTC. Protein: CASSLTAGGVKETQYF.

This clone was picked up a small number of times. The rearrangement links TRBV29-1 to TRBJ1-3; D not certain. Trimming removed 5 bases from V and 0 bases from J, with 5 bases in between. Germline V lookup: CDR1 SQVTM, CDR2 ANQGSEA. The CDR3 length is 12 residues. The CDR3 loop is CSVQASGNTIYF. The CDR3 region has the DNA TGCAGCGTTCAGGCCTCTGGAAACACCATATATTTT.

Only one count was recorded for this clone. The chain carries TRBV7-9 and TRBJ2-7, with TRBD1 matching over 8 bases. The V gene's germline CDR1 is SEHNR and CDR2 FQNEAQ (reference sequence). The CDR3 runs to 16 residues. With V trimmed by 4 bases and J by 2 bases, 10 bases remained unmatched. The CDR3 here is CASSSTKVQGAYEQYF. The CDR3 DNA reads as TGTGCCAGCAGCTCAACAAAGGTACAGGGGGCCTACGAGCAGTACTTC.

V is TRBV7-6 and J is TRBJ2-1, with a tentative D call TRBD2 (6 bases). Per germline, CDR1 SGHVS and CDR2 FNYEAQ. The CDR3 is made up of 14 amino acids. The V end lost 3 bases, the J end lost 0 bases, and 6 bases lay between the germline ends. The CDR3 DNA sequence: TGTGCCAGCAGCTTGGGGGGCTCCTACAATGAGCAGTTCTTC. This codes for CASSLGGSYNEQFF.

The chain combines TRBV27 with TRBJ1-1; TRBD1 matches 7 bases. CDR3 length: 14 amino acids. V lost 4 bases to trimming and J lost 6 bases; unmatched junction nucleotides: 8. Germline loops: CDR1 MNHEY, CDR2 SMNVEV (reference sequence). The CDR3 region is CASSYLTGTAEAFF. The DNA of the CDR3 is TGTGCCAGCAGTTACCTGACAGGGACCGCTGAAGCTTTCTTT.

The gene calls are TRBV7-6 and TRBJ1-1; no definite D call. The CDR3 has 13 amino acids. CDR1 is SGHVS, CDR2 FNYEAQ, per germline. V was cut by 6 bases and J by 0 bases, with 8 bases left in between. CDR3 nucleotide sequence: TGTGCCAGCAGTCTGGCCCTGAACACTGAAGCTTTCTTT. Its protein is CASSLALNTEAFF.

Here the CDR3 DNA reads TGTGCCAGCAGCTTAGGGGGGCCGAACACCGGGGAGCTGTTTTTT. Residues: CASSLGGPNTGELFF. This chain connects TRBV7-9 to TRBJ2-2, with a possible D match to TRBD1 (6 bases). Germline values: CDR1 SEHNR, CDR2 FQNEAQ (reference sequence). Trimming pared 1 base from V and 0 bases from J, leaving 6 bases between. The CDR3 is 15 residues long.

The chain combines TRBV27 with TRBJ1-1; D is perhaps TRBD1 (5 bases). Trimming left V 2 bases short and J 5 bases short, with 15 bases between. There are 15 residues in the CDR3. Germline CDR1 and CDR2: MNHEY and SMNVEV (reference sequence). The CDR3 protein is CASSLSIGARTEAFF. The DNA of the CDR3 is TGTGCCAGCAGTTTAAGTATAGGGGCGCGGACTGAAGCTTTCTTT.

The CDR3, as DNA: TGTGCCAGCAGCGCTGGGGCGAATTCACCCCTCCACTTT. It specifies CASSAGANSPLHF. The V gene is TRBV9, the J gene TRBJ1-6, with D possibly TRBD1 on 5 matching bases. Germline CDR1 and CDR2: SGDLS and YYNGEE. The V gene lost 3 bases and the J gene lost 7 bases, with 8 bases spanning the gap. The CDR3 runs 13 residues.

V is TRBV5-6 and J is TRBJ1-1, with 7 bases aligning to TRBD1. V dropped 3 bases and J dropped 5; count of bases not matched to a gene: 13. This CDR3 comprises 16 residues. Germline V gene data show CDR1 as SGHDT and CDR2 as YYEEEE. For the CDR3, the DNA is TGTGCCAGCAGCTCGATTGTTCGGCAGGGGGTGACTGAAGCTTTCTTT. It yields the protein CASSSIVRQGVTEAFF.

The genes are TRBV14 and TRBJ1-3; TRBD1 is a possible D gene (6 bases). Per the germline V gene, CDR1 is SGHDN and CDR2 is FVKESK. Trimming removed 1 base at V and 2 bases at J, with 15 bases between. This CDR3 region has 17 residues. In DNA form, the CDR3 reads TGTGCCAGCAGCCAAGGTTGGGGGCCGGGGACTGGAAACACCATATATTTT. Translated, it gives CASSQGWGPGTGNTIYF. Full variable domain (rest looked up from reference TRBV14 and TRBJ1-3): EAGVTQFPSHSVIEKGQTVTLRCDPISGHDNLYWYRRVMGKEIKFLLHFVKESKQDESGMPNNRFLAERTGGTYSTLKVQPAELEDSGVYFCASSQGWGPGTGNTIYFGEGSWLTVV.